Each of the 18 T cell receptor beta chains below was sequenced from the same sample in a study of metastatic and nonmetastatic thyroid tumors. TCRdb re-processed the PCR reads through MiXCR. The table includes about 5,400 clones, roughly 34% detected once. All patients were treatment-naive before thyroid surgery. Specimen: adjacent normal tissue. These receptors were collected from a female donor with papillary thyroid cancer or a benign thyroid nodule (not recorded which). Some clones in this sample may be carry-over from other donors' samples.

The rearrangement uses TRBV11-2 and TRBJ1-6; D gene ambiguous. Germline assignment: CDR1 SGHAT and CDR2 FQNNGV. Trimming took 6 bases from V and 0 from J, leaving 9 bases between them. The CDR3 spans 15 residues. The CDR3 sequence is CASREISSYNSPLHF. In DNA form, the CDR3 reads TGTGCCAGCAGGGAGATAAGCTCCTATAATTCACCCCTCCACTTT.

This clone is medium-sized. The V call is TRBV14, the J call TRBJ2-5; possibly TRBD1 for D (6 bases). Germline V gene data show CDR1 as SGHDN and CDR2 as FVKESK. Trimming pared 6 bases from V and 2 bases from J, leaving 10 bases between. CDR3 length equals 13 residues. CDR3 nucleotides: TGTGCCAGCAGAAGGACAGCACAAGAGACCCAGTACTTC. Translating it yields CASRRTAQETQYF.

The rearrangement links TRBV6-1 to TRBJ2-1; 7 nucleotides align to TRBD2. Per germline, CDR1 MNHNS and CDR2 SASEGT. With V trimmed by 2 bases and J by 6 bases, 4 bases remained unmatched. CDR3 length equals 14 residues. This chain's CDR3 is CASSEWAGVNEQFF. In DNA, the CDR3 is TGTGCCAGCAGTGAATGGGCGGGAGTCAATGAGCAGTTCTTC.

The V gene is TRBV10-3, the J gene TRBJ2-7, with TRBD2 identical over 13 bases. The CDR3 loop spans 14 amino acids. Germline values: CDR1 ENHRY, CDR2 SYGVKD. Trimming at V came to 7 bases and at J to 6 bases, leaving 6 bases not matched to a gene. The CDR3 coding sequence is TGTGCCATCATGTGGACTAGCGGGAGACTCGAGCAGTACTTC. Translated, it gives CAIMWTSGRLEQYF.

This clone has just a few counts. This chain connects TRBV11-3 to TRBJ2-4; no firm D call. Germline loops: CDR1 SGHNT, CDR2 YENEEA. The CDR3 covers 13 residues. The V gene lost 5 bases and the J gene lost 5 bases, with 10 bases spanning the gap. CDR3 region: CASSLNRENIQYF. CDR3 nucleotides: TGTGCCAGCAGCCTAAATCGAGAAAACATTCAGTACTTC.

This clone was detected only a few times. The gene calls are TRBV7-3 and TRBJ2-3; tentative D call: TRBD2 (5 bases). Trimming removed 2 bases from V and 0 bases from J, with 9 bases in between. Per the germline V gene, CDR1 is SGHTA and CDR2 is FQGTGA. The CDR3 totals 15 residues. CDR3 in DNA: TGTGCCAGCAGCTTACATCCGGGGAGCACAGATACGCAGTATTTT. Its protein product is CASSLHPGSTDTQYF.

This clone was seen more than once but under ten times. CDR3 region: CASGLQGFHEQYF. DNA for the CDR3: TGTGCTAGTGGTTTGCAGGGTTTCCACGAGCAGTACTTC. V usage is TRBV12-5 and J usage is TRBJ2-7; possible D gene TRBD1, 5 bases. The CDR3 runs to 13 residues. V was clipped by 2 bases and J by 5 bases, with 10 bases between them. The germline gives CDR1 LGHNT, CDR2 FRNRAP.

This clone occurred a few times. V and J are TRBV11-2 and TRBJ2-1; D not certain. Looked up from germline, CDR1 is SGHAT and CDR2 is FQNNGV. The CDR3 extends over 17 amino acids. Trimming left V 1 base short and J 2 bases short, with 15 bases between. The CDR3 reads CASSLVSSQGPYNEQFF. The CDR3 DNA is TGTGCCAGCAGCTTAGTAAGTAGTCAAGGTCCCTACAATGAGCAGTTCTTC.

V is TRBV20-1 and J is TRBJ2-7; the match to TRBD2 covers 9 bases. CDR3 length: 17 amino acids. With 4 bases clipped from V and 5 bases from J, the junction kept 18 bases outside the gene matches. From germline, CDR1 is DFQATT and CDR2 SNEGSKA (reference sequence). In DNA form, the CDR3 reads TGCAGTGCTACCAACGGGACTAGCTGGAGGGCCGTTAACGAGCAGTACTTC. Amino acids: CSATNGTSWRAVNEQYF.

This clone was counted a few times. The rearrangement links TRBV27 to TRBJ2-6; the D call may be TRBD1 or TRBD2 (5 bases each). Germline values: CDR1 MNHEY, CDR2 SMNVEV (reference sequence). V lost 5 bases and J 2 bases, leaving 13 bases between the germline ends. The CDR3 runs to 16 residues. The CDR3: CASSASGRPGANVLTF. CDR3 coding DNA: TGTGCCAGCAGTGCCTCGGGGCGGCCTGGGGCCAACGTCCTGACTTTC.

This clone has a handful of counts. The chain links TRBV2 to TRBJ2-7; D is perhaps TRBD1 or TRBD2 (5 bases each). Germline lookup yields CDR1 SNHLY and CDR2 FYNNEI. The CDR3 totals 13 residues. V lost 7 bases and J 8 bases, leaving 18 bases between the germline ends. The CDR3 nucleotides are TGTGCCAGCAACGGGGACCGAACTACGCAGCAGTACTTC. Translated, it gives CASNGDRTTQQYF. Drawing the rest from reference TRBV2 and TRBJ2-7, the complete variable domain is EPEVTQTPSHQVTQMGQEVILRCVPISNHLYFYWYRQILGQKVEFLVSFYNNEISEKSEIFDDQFSVERPDGSNFTLKIRSTKLEDSAMYFCASNGDRTTQQYFGPGTRLTVT.

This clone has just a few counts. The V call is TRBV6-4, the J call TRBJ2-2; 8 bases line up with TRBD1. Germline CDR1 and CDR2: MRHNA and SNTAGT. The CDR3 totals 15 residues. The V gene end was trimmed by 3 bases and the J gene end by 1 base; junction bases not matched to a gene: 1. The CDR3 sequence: CASSEGTGNTGELFF. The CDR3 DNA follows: TGTGCCAGCAGTGAGGGGACAGGGAACACCGGGGAGCTGTTTTTT.

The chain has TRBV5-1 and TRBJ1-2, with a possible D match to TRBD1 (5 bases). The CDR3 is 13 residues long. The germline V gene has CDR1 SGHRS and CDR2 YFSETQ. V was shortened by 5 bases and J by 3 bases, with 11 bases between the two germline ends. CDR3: CASRQDRDYGYTF. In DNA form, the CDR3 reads TGCGCCAGCAGACAGGACCGAGACTATGGCTACACCTTC.

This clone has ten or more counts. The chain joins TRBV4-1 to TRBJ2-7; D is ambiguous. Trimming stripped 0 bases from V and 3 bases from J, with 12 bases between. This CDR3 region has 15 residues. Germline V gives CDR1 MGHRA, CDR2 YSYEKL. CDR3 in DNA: TGCGCCAGCAGCCAAGAAAGGCGGACCTTCTACGAGCAGTACTTC. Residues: CASSQERRTFYEQYF.

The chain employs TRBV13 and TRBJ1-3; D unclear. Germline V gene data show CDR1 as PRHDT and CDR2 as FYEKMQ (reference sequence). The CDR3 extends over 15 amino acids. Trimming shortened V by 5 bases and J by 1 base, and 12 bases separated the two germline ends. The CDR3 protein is CASSLEAGSGNTIYF. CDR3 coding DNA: TGTGCCAGCAGCCTAGAAGCGGGGTCTGGAAACACCATATATTTT.

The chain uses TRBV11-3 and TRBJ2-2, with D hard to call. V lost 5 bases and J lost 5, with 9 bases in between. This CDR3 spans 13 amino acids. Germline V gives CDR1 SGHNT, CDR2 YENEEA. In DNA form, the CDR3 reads TGTGCCAGCAGCGATCGTATAACCGGGGAGCTGTTTTTT. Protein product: CASSDRITGELFF.

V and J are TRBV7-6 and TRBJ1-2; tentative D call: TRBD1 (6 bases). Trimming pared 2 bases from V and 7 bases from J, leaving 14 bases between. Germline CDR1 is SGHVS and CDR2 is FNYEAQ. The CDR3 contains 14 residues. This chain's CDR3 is CASSLPGRGSGYTF. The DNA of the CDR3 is TGTGCCAGCAGCTTACCCGGCAGGGGTTCTGGCTACACCTTC.

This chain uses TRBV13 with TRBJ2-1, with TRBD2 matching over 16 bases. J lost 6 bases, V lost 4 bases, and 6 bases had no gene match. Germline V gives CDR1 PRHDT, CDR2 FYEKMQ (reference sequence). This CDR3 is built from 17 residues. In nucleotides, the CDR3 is TGTGCCAGCAGCTCGGGACTAGCGGGAGGGGTTGTCAATGAGCAGTTCTTC. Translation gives CASSSGLAGGVVNEQFF.